This is a list of T cell receptor beta chains from one sample in a study of blood T cell repertoires in COVID-19. The assay was immunoSEQ multiplex PCR, and TCRdb's table has in-frame clones only and misses some. The sample yields about 240,000 clones, 70% to 90% seen once. Material: PBMCs or T cells enriched from blood (not recorded which). Every receptor here comes from a woman between 35 and 50 years old with acute COVID-19. The CDR3 runs from the conserved cysteine through the conserved F or W. The D gene is left open where the match is weak. Size is omitted from some rows. Given values are once, few, many or a class for expanded clones.

NA,TRBV11-2,NA,TRBJ2-1,TGTGCCAGCAGCTCAGACAATGAGCAGTTCTTC,CASSSDNEQFF
once,TRBV30,TRBD1,TRBJ1-1,TGTGCCTGGAGGAACCGGGACAGCCGGCGGAACACTGAAGCTTTCTTT,CAWRNRDSRRNTEAFF
NA,TRBV23-1,NA,TRBJ2-1,TGCGCCAGCAGTCAAGGAGGAGTCTTCTACAATGAGCAGTTCTTC,CASSQGGVFYNEQFF
once,TRBV3-1/TRBV3-2,TRBD1,TRBJ2-7,TGTGCCAGCAGCCCTCGACAGGGTAGCAACCTCTACGAGCAGTACTTC,CASSPRQGSNLYEQYF
NA,TRBV19,NA,TRBJ1-5,TGTGCCAGTAGTGAGGGACACCATCAGCCCCAGCATTTT,CASSEGHHQPQHF
NA,TRBV15,NA,TRBJ2-1,TGTGCCACCAGCAGAGAAGGAGGGGAAGGATACAATGAGCAGTTCTTC,CATSREGGEGYNEQFF
NA,TRBV2,NA,TRBJ1-4,TGTGCCAGCAGGGAAGGGAGTGAAAAACTGTTTTTT,CASREGSEKLFF
NA,TRBV6-5,NA,TRBJ2-7,TGTGCCAGCAGGGGGGGGGCCTGGAACTCCTACGAGCAGTACTTC,CASRGGAWNSYEQYF
NA,TRBV19,NA,TRBJ1-5,TGTGCCAGTAGTATATTAGGGGATAGCAATCAGCCCCAGCATTTT,CASSILGDSNQPQHF
few,TRBV25-1,NA,TRBJ2-1,TGTGCCAGCAGTGAGGTAGACAATGAGCAGTTCTTC,CASSEVDNEQFF
NA,TRBV6-5,TRBD1,TRBJ2-3,TGTGCCAGCATGCTCAGGGGGTACACAGATACGCAGTATTTT,CASMLRGYTDTQYF
NA,TRBV7-3,TRBD2,TRBJ2-1,TGTGCCAGCAGCGTCCCAGCGGGAGATGAGCAGTTCTTC,CASSVPAGDEQFF
NA,TRBV2,TRBD1,TRBJ1-5,TGTGCCAGCAGGCCCCACACAGGGGGCTCGTATCAGCCCCAGCATTTT,CASRPHTGGSYQPQHF
NA,TRBV27,TRBD1,TRBJ1-5,TGTGCCAGCAGTTTATCTCGGCCACAGGGGAGAGGCAATCAGCCCCAGCATTTT,CASSLSRPQGRGNQPQHF
NA,TRBV9,TRBD2,TRBJ2-7,TGTGCCAGCAGCCCACTTTCGACTAGCGGGGCCCCCTACGAGCAGTACTTC,CASSPLSTSGAPYEQYF
NA,TRBV13,NA,TRBJ1-1,TGTGCCAGCAGCACCTCAGAGGCCGCCCTGAACACTGAAGCTTTCTTT,CASSTSEAALNTEAFF
NA,TRBV18,TRBD2,TRBJ2-3,TGTGCCAGCTCACCACCGGGACTAGCGGGACTCACAGATACGCAGTATTTT,CASSPPGLAGLTDTQYF
few,TRBV19,NA,TRBJ2-1,TGTGCCAGTAGTATCCCAGGGGACTCCTACAATGAGCAGTTCTTC,CASSIPGDSYNEQFF
NA,TRBV5-4,NA,TRBJ2-7,TGTGCCAGCAGCTGGAGGACCGGTACTTACGAGCAGTACTTC,CASSWRTGTYEQYF
NA,TRBV5-1,NA,TRBJ1-4,TGCGCCAGCAGCCGCACCGGGACATATAATGAAAAACTGTTTTTT,CASSRTGTYNEKLFF
NA,TRBV9,TRBD1,TRBJ1-2,TGTGCCAGCAGCCCAGACAGGGGACCATTCTATGGCTACACCTTC,CASSPDRGPFYGYTF
NA,TRBV6-5,TRBD1,TRBJ1-2,TGTGCCAGCAGGCCTCCGGGACAGGGTCAAGGCTACACCTTC,CASRPPGQGQGYTF
NA,TRBV12-5,TRBD1,TRBJ1-1,TGTGCTAGTGGTTTCTCACTGACAGGGCGGAACACTGAAGCTTTCTTT,CASGFSLTGRNTEAFF
NA,TRBV6-5,NA,TRBJ2-7,TGTGCCAGCAGTTACGCGCGCGGATCCTACGAGCAGTACTTC,CASSYARGSYEQYF
few,TRBV4-1,TRBD2,TRBJ2-6,TGCGCCAGCAGCCAATTGATGCTAGCGGGAGCTGGGGCCAACGTCCTGACTTTC,CASSQLMLAGAGANVLTF
NA,TRBV29-1,NA,TRBJ1-4,TGCAGCGTTGGCGACCGGGGGGGCCGCGAAAAACTGTTTTTT,CSVGDRGGREKLFF
NA,TRBV5-1,TRBD2,TRBJ2-7,TGCGCCAGCAGCTTGGCGTCTAGCGGGACGTACGAGCAGTACTTC,CASSLASSGTYEQYF
NA,TRBV7-7,NA,TRBJ1-1,TGTGCTAGCAGCCCGTTTGAAGGGAGCCCTGAAGCTTTCTTT,CASSPFEGSPEAFF
NA,TRBV20-1,NA,TRBJ1-2,TGCAGTGCTAGTCGAGGATTGAGTGGCTACACCTTC,CSASRGLSGYTF
NA,TRBV5-6,TRBD1,TRBJ1-6,TGTGCCAGCAGTCCGACAGGGCTTGGCAATTCACCCCTCCACTTT,CASSPTGLGNSPLHF
once,TRBV4-2,TRBD2,TRBJ2-7,TGTGCCAGCAGCCAAGGGGCGGGAGGAGGTTACGAGCAGTACTTC,CASSQGAGGGYEQYF
once,TRBV12-5,NA,TRBJ2-3,TGTGCTAGTGCCCCGGGGGATATCACAGATACGCAGTATTTT,CASAPGDITDTQYF
NA,TRBV6-5,TRBD1,TRBJ2-1,TGTGCCAGCAGATCTGAGGACAGGTACAATGAGCAGTTCTTC,CASRSEDRYNEQFF
NA,TRBV6-5,TRBD1,TRBJ1-5,TGTGCCAGCAGTAGGGACAGGTCAGGGCAGCCCCAGCATTTT,CASSRDRSGQPQHF
NA,TRBV9,TRBD2,TRBJ2-5,TGTGCCAGCAGCGTAGGGGGGGGAAAAGAGACCCAGTACTTC,CASSVGGGKETQYF
NA,TRBV2,TRBD1,TRBJ1-2,TGTGCCAGCACTAAAGAGAGGCAGGGGGCCGTAGGTGGCTACACCTTC,CASTKERQGAVGGYTF
NA,TRBV12-5,TRBD1,TRBJ1-1,TGTGCTATTCGAGGGACAGCCGACACTGAAGCTTTCTTT,CAIRGTADTEAFF
few,TRBV7-9,NA,TRBJ1-1,TGTGCCAGCAGCTTCCAGGGGAGGGTGAACACTGAAGCTTTCTTT,CASSFQGRVNTEAFF
NA,TRBV5-1,TRBD1,TRBJ1-1,TGCGCCAGCAGCTCGCCGGTGGGCAGGGGGTCACTGAACACTGAAGCTTTCTTT,CASSSPVGRGSLNTEAFF
NA,TRBV15,NA,TRBJ2-2,TGTGCCACCAGCAGAGATTTGGTAGCAGCGAACACCGGGGAGCTGTTTTTT,CATSRDLVAANTGELFF
NA,TRBV2,TRBD1,TRBJ1-4,TGTGCCAGCAGTGAAGGGGACAGTGCCCATGAAAAACTGTTTTTT,CASSEGDSAHEKLFF
NA,TRBV7-9,NA,TRBJ2-1,TGTGCCAGCAGCTTAGGAGGGGGTAGGAACTACAATGAGCAGTTCTTC,CASSLGGGRNYNEQFF
few,TRBV19,TRBD2,TRBJ2-1,TGTGCCAGTAGTATACTAGCGGGAGCTTCCTACAATGAGCAGTTCTTC,CASSILAGASYNEQFF